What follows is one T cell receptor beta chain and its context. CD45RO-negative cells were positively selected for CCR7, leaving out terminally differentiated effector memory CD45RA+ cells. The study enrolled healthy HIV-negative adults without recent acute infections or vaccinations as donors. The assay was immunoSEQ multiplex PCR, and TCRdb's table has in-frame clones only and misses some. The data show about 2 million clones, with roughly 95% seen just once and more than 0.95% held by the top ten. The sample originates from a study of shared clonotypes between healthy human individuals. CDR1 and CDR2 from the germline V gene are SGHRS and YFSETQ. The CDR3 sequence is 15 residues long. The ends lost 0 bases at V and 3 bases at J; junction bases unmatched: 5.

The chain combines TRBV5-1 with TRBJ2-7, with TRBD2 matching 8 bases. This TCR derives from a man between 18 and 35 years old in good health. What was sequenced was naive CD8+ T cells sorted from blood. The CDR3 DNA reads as TGCGCCAGCAGCTTGGCTTCTAGCGGGCACTACGAGCAGTACTTC. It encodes CASSLASSGHYEQYF.